The sequence of this T cell receptor beta chain was determined in a study of cytomegalovirus exposure and HLA in healthy donors. Across the whole study: The same platform was used for the roughly 120 validation repertoires and the roughly 720 first-cohort repertoires, a later analysis reported.

Per the germline V gene, CDR1 is MDHEN and CDR2 is SYDVKM. The CDR3 runs to 14 residues. The ends were cut back, 5 bases at V and 4 bases at J, with 13 bases in the middle. Separation from the roughly 670-subject first cohort characterized the roughly 120-subject validation cohort, to which the donors belonged. This clone was seen a single time. No antigen is known for it. Using immunoSEQ multiplex PCR, the repertoire was profiled, and TCRdb retains in-frame clones only, with some absent. Among tens of thousands of clones listed, around 97% were seen once. Study-wide points: The classifier reportedly diagnosed cytomegalovirus status with high specificity and sensitivity. Researchers catalogued 150 or so TCR beta chains as cytomegalovirus-associated.

The TCR comes from a woman aged 18-29 years in good health and CMV-seropositive. The sequencing sample was made of PBMCs. The V call is TRBV28, the J call TRBJ2-3; a possible D gene is TRBD1 (5 bases). CDR3 nucleotide sequence: TGTGCCAGCAGTACCCAGGGTACTGCAGATACGCAGTATTTT. As protein: CASSTQGTADTQYF.